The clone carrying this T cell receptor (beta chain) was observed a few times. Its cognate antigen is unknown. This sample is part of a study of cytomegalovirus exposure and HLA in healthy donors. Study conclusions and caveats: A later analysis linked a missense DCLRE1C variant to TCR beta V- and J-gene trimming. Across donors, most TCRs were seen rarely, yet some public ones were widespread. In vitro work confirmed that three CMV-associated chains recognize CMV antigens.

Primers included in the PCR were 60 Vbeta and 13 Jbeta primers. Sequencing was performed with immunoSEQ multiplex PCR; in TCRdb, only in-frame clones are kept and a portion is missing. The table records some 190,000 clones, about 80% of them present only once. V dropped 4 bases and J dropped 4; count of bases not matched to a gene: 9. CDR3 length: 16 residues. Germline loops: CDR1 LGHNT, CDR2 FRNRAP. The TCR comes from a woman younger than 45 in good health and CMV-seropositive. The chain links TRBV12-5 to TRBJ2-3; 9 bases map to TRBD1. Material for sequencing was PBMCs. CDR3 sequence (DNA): TGTGCTAGTGGTTCGGGCCGGACAGGGGCGGCAGATACGCAGTATTTT. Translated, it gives CASGSGRTGAADTQYF.